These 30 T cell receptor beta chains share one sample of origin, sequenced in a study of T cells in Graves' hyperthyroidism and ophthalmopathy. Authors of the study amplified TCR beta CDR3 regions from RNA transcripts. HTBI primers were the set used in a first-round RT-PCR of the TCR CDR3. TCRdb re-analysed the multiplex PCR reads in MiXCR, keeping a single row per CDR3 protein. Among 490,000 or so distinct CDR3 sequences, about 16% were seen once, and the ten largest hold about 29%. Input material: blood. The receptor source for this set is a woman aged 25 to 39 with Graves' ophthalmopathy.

This CDR3 is CASRRTENNSPLHF. The DNA of the CDR3 is TGTGCCAGCAGAAGGACAGAAAATAATTCACCCCTCCACTTT. The rearrangement links TRBV13 to TRBJ1-6; possibly TRBD1 for D (6 bases). This CDR3 region has 14 residues. Germline values: CDR1 PRHDT, CDR2 FYEKMQ (reference sequence). The V gene lost 6 bases and the J gene lost 5 bases, with 11 bases spanning the gap. The variable domain in full, completed from reference TRBV13 and TRBJ1-6, reads AAGVIQSPRHLIKEKRETATLKCYPIPRHDTVYWYQQGPGQDPQFLISFYEKMQSDKGSIPDRFSAQQFSDYHSELNMSSLELGDSALYFCASRRTENNSPLHFGNGTRLTVT.

CDR3 in amino acids: CASSPTDTANYGYTF. As DNA, the CDR3 is TGTGCCAGTAGCCCAACGGACACCGCTAACTATGGCTACACCTTC. The chain recombines TRBV19 with TRBJ1-2, with D possibly matching TRBD1 (5 bases). The germline V gene encodes CDR1 LNHDA and CDR2 SQIVND (reference sequence). V was shortened by 6 bases and J by 0 bases, with 14 bases between the two germline ends. The CDR3 is 15 residues long.

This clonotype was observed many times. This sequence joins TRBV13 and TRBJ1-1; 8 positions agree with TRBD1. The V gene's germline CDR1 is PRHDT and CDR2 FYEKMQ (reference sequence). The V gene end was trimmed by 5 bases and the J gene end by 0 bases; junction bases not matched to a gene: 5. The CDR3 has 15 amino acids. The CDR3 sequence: CASSPRQGLNTEAFF. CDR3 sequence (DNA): TGTGCCAGCAGCCCGAGACAGGGGTTGAACACTGAAGCTTTCTTT.

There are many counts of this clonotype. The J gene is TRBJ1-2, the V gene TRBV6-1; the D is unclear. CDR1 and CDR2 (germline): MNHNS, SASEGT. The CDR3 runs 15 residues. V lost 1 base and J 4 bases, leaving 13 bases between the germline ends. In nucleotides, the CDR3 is TGTGCCAGCAGTGAAGAGTCCCAGGACCCCTATGGCTACACCTTC. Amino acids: CASSEESQDPYGYTF.

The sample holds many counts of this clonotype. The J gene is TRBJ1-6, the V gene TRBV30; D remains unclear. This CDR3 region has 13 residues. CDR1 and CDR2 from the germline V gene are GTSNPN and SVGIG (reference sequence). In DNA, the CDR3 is TGTGCAGTATCCGCCGCTCATAATTCACCCCTCCACTTT. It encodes CAVSAAHNSPLHF.

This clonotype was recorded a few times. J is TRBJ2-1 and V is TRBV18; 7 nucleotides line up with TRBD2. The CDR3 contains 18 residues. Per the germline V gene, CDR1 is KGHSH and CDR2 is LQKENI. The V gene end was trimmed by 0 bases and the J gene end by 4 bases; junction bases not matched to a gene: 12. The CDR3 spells CASSPPIGGGPEYNEQFF. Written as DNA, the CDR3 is TGTGCCAGCTCACCACCGATTGGGGGAGGGCCGGAGTACAATGAGCAGTTCTTC.

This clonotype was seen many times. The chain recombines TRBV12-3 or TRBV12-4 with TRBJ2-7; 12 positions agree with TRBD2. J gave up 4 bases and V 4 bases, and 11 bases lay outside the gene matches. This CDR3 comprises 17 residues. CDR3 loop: CASSYGGLAGQGYEQYF. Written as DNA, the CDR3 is TGTGCCAGCAGTTATGGAGGACTAGCGGGACAAGGTTACGAGCAGTACTTC.

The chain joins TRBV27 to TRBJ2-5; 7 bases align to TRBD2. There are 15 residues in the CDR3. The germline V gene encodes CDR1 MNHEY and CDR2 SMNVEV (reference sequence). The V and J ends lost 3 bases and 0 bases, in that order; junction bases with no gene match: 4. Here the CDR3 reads CASSFLADYQETQYF. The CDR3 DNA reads TGTGCCAGCAGTTTTCTAGCGGACTACCAAGAGACCCAGTACTTC.

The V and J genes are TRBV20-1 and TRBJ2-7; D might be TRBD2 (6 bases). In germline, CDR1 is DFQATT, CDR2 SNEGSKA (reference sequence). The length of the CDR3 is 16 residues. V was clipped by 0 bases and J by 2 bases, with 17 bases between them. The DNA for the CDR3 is TGCAGTGCTAGAGACCCGGGCGGGGATTCCACCTACGAGCAGTACTTC. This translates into CSARDPGGDSTYEQYF.

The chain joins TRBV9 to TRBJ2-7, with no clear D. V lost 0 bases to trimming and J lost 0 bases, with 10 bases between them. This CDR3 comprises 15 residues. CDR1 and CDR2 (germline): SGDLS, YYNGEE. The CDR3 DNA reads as TGTGCCAGCAGCGTAGCATCCAGTATCTCCTACGAGCAGTACTTC. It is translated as CASSVASSISYEQYF.

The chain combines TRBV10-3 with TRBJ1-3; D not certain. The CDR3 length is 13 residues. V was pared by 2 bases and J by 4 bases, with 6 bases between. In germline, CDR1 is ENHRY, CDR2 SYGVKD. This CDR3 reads CAISEEFGNTIYF. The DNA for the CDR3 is TGTGCCATCAGTGAGGAATTCGGAAACACCATATATTTT.

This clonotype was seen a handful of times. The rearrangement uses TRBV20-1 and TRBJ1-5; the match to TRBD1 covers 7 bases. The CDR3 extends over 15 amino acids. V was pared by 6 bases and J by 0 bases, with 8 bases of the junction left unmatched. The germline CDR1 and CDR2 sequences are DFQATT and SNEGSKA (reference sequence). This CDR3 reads CSAHTGQVSNQPQHF. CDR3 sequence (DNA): TGCAGTGCACATACTGGACAGGTTAGCAATCAGCCCCAGCATTTT.

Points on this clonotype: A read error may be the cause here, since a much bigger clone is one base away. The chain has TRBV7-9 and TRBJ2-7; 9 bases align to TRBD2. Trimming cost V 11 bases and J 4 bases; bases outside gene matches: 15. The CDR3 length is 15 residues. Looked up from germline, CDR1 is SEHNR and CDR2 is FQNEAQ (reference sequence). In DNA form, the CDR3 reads TGTGCCTCGCAAGACGGGCCTAGCGGGGTATACGAGCAGTACTTC. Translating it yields CASQDGPSGVYEQYF.

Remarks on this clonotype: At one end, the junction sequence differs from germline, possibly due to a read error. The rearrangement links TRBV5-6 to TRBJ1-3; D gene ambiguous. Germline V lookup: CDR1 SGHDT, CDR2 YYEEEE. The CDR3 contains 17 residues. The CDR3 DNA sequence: TGTGCCAGCAGCTTGAGGGTCGGCGGAACGGCGGGAAACACCATGTATTTT. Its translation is CASSLRVGGTAGNTMYF.

As DNA, the CDR3 is TGCAGTGCTATCGCAACGGGCCCAGATACGCAGTATTTT. It codes for CSAIATGPDTQYF. The rearrangement links TRBV20-1 to TRBJ2-3; unclear D gene. Germline CDR1 and CDR2: DFQATT and SNEGSKA (reference sequence). The V end lost 4 bases, the J end lost 4 bases, and 12 bases lay between the germline ends. The CDR3 has 13 residues.

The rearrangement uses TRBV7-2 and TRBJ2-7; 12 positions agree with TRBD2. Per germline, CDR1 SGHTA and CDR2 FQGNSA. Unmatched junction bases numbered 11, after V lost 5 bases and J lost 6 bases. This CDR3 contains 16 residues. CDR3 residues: CASSPQRLAGVGEQYF. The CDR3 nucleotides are TGTGCCAGCAGCCCGCAGAGACTAGCGGGAGTCGGCGAGCAGTACTTC.

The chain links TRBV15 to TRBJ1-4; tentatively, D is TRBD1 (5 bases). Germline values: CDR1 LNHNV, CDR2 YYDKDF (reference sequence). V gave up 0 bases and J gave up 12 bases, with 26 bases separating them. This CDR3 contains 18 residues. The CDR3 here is CATSRDLGDLATVSQLFF. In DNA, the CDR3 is TGTGCCACCAGCAGAGATCTCGGGGATCTTGCGACAGTCAGTCAACTGTTTTTT.

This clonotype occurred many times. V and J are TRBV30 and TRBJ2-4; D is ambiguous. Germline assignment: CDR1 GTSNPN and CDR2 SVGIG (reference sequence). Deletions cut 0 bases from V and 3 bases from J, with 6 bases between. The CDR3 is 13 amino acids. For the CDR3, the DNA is TGTGCCTGGAGTGTATCCGGCAAAAACATTCAGTACTTC. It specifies CAWSVSGKNIQYF.

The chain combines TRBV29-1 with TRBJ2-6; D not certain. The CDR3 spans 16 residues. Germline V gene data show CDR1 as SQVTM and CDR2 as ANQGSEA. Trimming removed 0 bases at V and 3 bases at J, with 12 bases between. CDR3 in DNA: TGCAGCGTTGAAGATCCTTTGACGTTTGGGGCCAACGTCCTGACTTTC. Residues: CSVEDPLTFGANVLTF.

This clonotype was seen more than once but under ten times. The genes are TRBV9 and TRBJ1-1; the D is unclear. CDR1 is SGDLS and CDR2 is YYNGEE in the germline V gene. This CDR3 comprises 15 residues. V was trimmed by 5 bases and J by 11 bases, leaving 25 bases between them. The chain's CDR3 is CASRGPEEGGVGAFF. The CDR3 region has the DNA TGTGCCAGCAGGGGTCCTGAGGAGGGAGGAGTGGGGGCTTTCTTT.

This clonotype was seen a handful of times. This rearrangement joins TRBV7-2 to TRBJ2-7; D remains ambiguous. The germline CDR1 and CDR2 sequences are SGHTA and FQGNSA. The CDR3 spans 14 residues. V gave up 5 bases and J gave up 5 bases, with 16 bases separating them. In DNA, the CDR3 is TGTGCCAGCAGCACAAGTCCCAAAAACCACGAGCAGTACTTC. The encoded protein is CASSTSPKNHEQYF. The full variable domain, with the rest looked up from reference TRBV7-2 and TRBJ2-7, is GAGVSQSPSNKVTEKGKDVELRCDPISGHTALYWYRQSLGQGLEFLIYFQGNSAPDKSGLPSDRFSAERTGGSVSTLTIQRTQQEDSAVYLCASSTSPKNHEQYFGPGTRLTVT.

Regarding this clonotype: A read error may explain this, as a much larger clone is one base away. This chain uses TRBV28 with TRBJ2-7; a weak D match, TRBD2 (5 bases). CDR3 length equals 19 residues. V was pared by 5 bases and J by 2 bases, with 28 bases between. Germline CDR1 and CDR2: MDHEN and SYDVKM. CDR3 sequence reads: CASSQSVEGRRYSPYEQYF. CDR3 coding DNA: TGTGCCAGCAGTCAAAGTGTAGAGGGTCGAAGGTATTCTCCCTACGAGCAGTACTTC.

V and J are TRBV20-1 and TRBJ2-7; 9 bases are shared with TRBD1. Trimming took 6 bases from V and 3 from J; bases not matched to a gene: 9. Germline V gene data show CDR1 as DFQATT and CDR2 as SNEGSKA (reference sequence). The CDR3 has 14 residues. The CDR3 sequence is CSANRGRIDYEQYF. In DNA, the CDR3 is TGCAGTGCCAACAGGGGGCGAATCGACTACGAGCAGTACTTC.

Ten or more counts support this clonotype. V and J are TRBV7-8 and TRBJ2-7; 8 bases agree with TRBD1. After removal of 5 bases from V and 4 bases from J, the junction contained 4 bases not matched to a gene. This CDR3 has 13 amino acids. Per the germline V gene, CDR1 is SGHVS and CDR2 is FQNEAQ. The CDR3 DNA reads TGTGCCAGCAGCCCCCGGACAGGGTACGAGCAGTACTTC. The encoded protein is CASSPRTGYEQYF.

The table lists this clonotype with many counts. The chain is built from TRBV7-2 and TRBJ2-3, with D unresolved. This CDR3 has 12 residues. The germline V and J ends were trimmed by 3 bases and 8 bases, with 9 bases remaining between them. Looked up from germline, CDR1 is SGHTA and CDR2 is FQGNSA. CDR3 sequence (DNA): TGTGCCAGCAGCTTGTTGATGGGTACGCAGTATTTT. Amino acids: CASSLLMGTQYF.

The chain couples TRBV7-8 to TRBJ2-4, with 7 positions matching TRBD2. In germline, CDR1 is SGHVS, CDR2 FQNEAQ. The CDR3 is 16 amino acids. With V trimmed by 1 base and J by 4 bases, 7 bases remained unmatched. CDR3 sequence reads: CASSLDMASGKNIQYF. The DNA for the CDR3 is TGTGCCAGCAGCTTAGATATGGCTAGCGGAAAAAACATTCAGTACTTC.

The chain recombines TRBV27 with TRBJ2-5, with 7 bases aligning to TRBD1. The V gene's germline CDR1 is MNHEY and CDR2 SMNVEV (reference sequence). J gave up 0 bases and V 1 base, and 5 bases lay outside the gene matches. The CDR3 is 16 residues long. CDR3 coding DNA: TGTGCCAGCAGTTTATTTTATGGACAGGACCAAGAGACCCAGTACTTC. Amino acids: CASSLFYGQDQETQYF.

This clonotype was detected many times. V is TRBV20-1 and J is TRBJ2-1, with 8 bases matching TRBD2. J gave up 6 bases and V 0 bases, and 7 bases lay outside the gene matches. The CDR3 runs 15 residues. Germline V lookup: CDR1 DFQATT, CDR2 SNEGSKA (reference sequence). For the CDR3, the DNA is TGCAGTGCTAGAGATGCAAGCGGGAGTGTCAATGAGCAGTTCTTC. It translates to CSARDASGSVNEQFF.

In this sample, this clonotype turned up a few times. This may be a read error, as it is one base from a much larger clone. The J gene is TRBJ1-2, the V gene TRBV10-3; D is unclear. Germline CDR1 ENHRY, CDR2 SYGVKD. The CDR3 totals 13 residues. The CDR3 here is CVISESREGGYTF. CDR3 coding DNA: TGTGTCATCAGTGAGTCAAGGGAGGGTGGCTACACCTTC.

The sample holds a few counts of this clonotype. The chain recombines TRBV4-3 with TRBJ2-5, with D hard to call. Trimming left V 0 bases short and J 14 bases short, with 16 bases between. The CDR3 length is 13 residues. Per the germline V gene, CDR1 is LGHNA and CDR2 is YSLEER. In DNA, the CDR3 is TGCGCCAGCAGCCAAGATCTGGGCCTAGTCTATTACTTC. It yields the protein CASSQDLGLVYYF.